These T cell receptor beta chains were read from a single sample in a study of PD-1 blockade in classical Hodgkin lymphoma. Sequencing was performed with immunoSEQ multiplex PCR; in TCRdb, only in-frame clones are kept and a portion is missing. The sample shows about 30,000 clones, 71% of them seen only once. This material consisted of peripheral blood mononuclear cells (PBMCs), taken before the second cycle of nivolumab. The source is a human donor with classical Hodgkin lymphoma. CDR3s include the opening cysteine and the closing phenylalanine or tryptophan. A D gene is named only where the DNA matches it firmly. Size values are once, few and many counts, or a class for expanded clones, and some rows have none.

cdr3_aa: CASSPGGSGNTIYF; cdr3_nt: TGTGCCAGCTCTCCCGGGGGCTCTGGAAACACCATATATTTT; d_call: -; v_call: TRBV18; clone_size: -; j_call: TRBJ1-3
cdr3_aa: CASSLAGGRTETQYF; cdr3_nt: TGCGCCAGCAGCTTGGCCGGGGGAAGAACGGAGACCCAGTACTTC; d_call: -; v_call: TRBV5-1; clone_size: -; j_call: TRBJ2-5
cdr3_aa: CASSRTRDTQYF; cdr3_nt: TGTGCCAGCAGTCGAACGAGGGATACGCAGTATTTT; d_call: -; v_call: TRBV6-1; clone_size: few; j_call: TRBJ2-3
cdr3_aa: CASSSEDSYSNQPQHF; cdr3_nt: TGTGCCAGCAGCTCAGAGGACAGTTATAGCAATCAGCCCCAGCATTTT; d_call: -; v_call: TRBV7-9; clone_size: -; j_call: TRBJ1-5
cdr3_aa: CASEGAPGYEQYF; cdr3_nt: TGTGCCAGCGAGGGGGCACCTGGCTACGAGCAGTACTTC; d_call: TRBD1; v_call: TRBV6-6; clone_size: -; j_call: TRBJ2-7
cdr3_aa: CASGLTSYTELFF; cdr3_nt: TGTGCTAGTGGTTTGACCTCTTATACTGAACTGTTTTTT; d_call: -; v_call: TRBV12-5; clone_size: -; j_call: TRBJ1-4
cdr3_aa: CASSLEGAGGYEQYF; cdr3_nt: TGTGCCAGCAGTTTGGAAGGGGCGGGTGGCTACGAGCAGTACTTC; d_call: -; v_call: TRBV28; clone_size: once; j_call: TRBJ2-7
cdr3_aa: CASSMIAGANYGYTF; cdr3_nt: TGTGCCAGTAGTATGATAGCCGGGGCTAACTATGGCTACACCTTC; d_call: -; v_call: TRBV19; clone_size: -; j_call: TRBJ1-2
cdr3_aa: CASSAGGQPQHF; cdr3_nt: TGTGCCAGCAGCGCGGGGGGTCAGCCCCAGCATTTT; d_call: -; v_call: TRBV9; clone_size: -; j_call: TRBJ1-5
cdr3_aa: CATSARGGQETQYF; cdr3_nt: TGTGCCACCAGCGCCCGAGGGGGCCAAGAGACCCAGTACTTC; d_call: -; v_call: TRBV15; clone_size: -; j_call: TRBJ2-5
cdr3_aa: CASSSWPGGETEAFF; cdr3_nt: TGTGCCAGCAGTTCATGGCCAGGGGGCGAAACTGAAGCTTTCTTT; d_call: TRBD1; v_call: TRBV5-5; clone_size: -; j_call: TRBJ1-1
cdr3_aa: CASSLALPEQFF; cdr3_nt: TGTGCCAGCAGCTTAGCTCTCCCGGAGCAGTTCTTC; d_call: -; v_call: TRBV7-9; clone_size: -; j_call: TRBJ2-1
cdr3_aa: CAWSTEEGLGETQYF; cdr3_nt: TGTGCCTGGAGCACGGAGGAGGGGCTCGGGGAGACCCAGTACTTC; d_call: -; v_call: TRBV30; clone_size: medium-sized; j_call: TRBJ2-5
cdr3_aa: CASSQNLRQNQETQYF; cdr3_nt: TGCGCCAGCAGCCAAAACTTACGTCAAAACCAAGAGACCCAGTACTTC; d_call: -; v_call: TRBV4-1; clone_size: few; j_call: TRBJ2-5
cdr3_aa: CASSRAGAEEQFF; cdr3_nt: TGTGCCAGCAGCAGGGCGGGGGCTGAGGAGCAGTTCTTC; d_call: -; v_call: TRBV11-3; clone_size: -; j_call: TRBJ2-1
cdr3_aa: CASSSPDRINEKLFF; cdr3_nt: TGTGCCAGCAGCTCTCCGGACAGGATTAATGAAAAACTGTTTTTT; d_call: TRBD1; v_call: TRBV7-8; clone_size: -; j_call: TRBJ1-4
cdr3_aa: CASSPTGGRYEQYF; cdr3_nt: TGTGCCAGTAGTCCGACAGGGGGCCGATACGAGCAGTACTTC; d_call: TRBD1; v_call: TRBV19; clone_size: few; j_call: TRBJ2-7
cdr3_aa: CASSWTSGGSPLHF; cdr3_nt: TGTGCCAGCAGTTGGACAAGCGGGGGTTCACCCCTCCACTTT; d_call: -; v_call: TRBV27; clone_size: few; j_call: TRBJ1-6
cdr3_aa: CASTRGGNEQFF; cdr3_nt: TGTGCCAGCACCCGGGGGGGGAATGAGCAGTTCTTC; d_call: TRBD2; v_call: TRBV7-8; clone_size: -; j_call: TRBJ2-1
cdr3_aa: CASENRGQGINTGELFF; cdr3_nt: TGTGCCAGCGAGAACCGGGGACAGGGGATTAACACCGGGGAGCTGTTTTTT; d_call: TRBD1; v_call: TRBV19; clone_size: -; j_call: TRBJ2-2
cdr3_aa: CASSFEWDTAYEQYF; cdr3_nt: TGTGCCAGCAGTTTCGAGTGGGACACAGCCTACGAGCAGTACTTC; d_call: -; v_call: TRBV27; clone_size: -; j_call: TRBJ2-7
cdr3_aa: CASSQDPENPNSPLHF; cdr3_nt: TGCGCCAGCAGCCAAGATCCAGAAAACCCAAATTCACCCCTCCACTTT; d_call: -; v_call: TRBV4-3; clone_size: -; j_call: TRBJ1-6
cdr3_aa: CASSQDSSATNEKLFF; cdr3_nt: TGCGCCAGCAGCCAAGATTCTAGCGCAACTAATGAAAAACTGTTTTTT; d_call: -; v_call: TRBV4-3; clone_size: -; j_call: TRBJ1-4
cdr3_aa: CASSLDVGGTEAFF; cdr3_nt: TGTGCCAGCAGCTTAGACGTGGGGGGGACTGAAGCTTTCTTT; d_call: -; v_call: TRBV7-9; clone_size: -; j_call: TRBJ1-1
cdr3_aa: CASSLSLARVLSYEQYF; cdr3_nt: TGTGCCAGCAGTTTGAGTCTCGCCAGGGTGTTGTCCTACGAGCAGTACTTC; d_call: -; v_call: TRBV28; clone_size: -; j_call: TRBJ2-7
cdr3_aa: CASSGGYTDTQYF; cdr3_nt: TGTGCCAGCAGCGGGGGCTACACAGATACGCAGTATTTT; d_call: -; v_call: TRBV7-2; clone_size: -; j_call: TRBJ2-3
cdr3_aa: CAIDRGNEQYF; cdr3_nt: TGTGCCATTGACAGGGGGAACGAGCAGTACTTC; d_call: TRBD1; v_call: TRBV10-3; clone_size: few; j_call: TRBJ2-7
cdr3_aa: CASSLSTHYEQFF; cdr3_nt: TGTGCCAGCAGTTTATCGACCCACTATGAGCAGTTCTTC; d_call: -; v_call: TRBV27; clone_size: -; j_call: TRBJ2-1
cdr3_aa: CASTLGTGEGTDTQYF; cdr3_nt: TGTGCCAGCACCTTGGGGACAGGGGAGGGCACAGATACGCAGTATTTT; d_call: TRBD1; v_call: TRBV28; clone_size: -; j_call: TRBJ2-3
cdr3_aa: CASSYSHAGGSNEQYF; cdr3_nt: TGCGCCAGCAGCTACTCCCATGCAGGGGGCTCGAACGAGCAGTACTTC; d_call: TRBD1; v_call: TRBV5-1; clone_size: -; j_call: TRBJ2-7
cdr3_aa: CASSIFDSPAGELFF; cdr3_nt: TGTGCCAGCAGTATCTTTGACAGTCCGGCCGGGGAGCTGTTTTTT; d_call: -; v_call: TRBV28; clone_size: -; j_call: TRBJ2-2